One T cell receptor (beta chain) is described in this entry. Its antigen is as yet unknown. Germline CDR1 MDHEN, CDR2 SYDVKM. V lost 5 bases, J lost 2 bases, and 10 bases stayed unmatched. The CDR3 has 16 residues. This sample was taken from a study of response to subunit inactivated influenza vaccine. MiXCR was run by TCRdb on the RT-PCR reads, yielding one entry per CDR3 protein. The sample carries about 570,000 distinct CDR3 sequences, 10% to 15% recorded once. Points from the study as a whole: With each seasonal influenza vaccination, the authors suggested, few new T cells are recruited.

The receptor was derived from a man aged 50 to 59 who received an inactivated influenza vaccine. The specimen comprised PBMCs from blood, sampled on the day of vaccination. The V gene is TRBV28, the J gene TRBJ2-3; 7 nucleotides match TRBD2. The DNA of the CDR3 is TGTGCCAGCAGTGACCTCAACGGGAGGACCACAGATACGCAGTATTTT. It is translated as CASSDLNGRTTDTQYF.